Reported below is one T cell receptor (beta chain). This clonotype has more than one count but fewer than ten. Its specific antigen is unknown. It has no much larger one-base neighbor in the sample; base qualities were not kept. Ophthalmopathy patients had moderately to severely active disease, Clinical Activity Score of at least 3, NOSPECS grade of at least 4, and duration under 3 months. The study excluded patients with uncontrolled infections, other autoimmune diseases, pregnancy or lactation. Diagnoses were established on the basis of clinical symptoms, serum thyroxine and TRAb, thyroid ultrasound, and orbital computed tomography. Ficoll-Paque density gradient centrifugation was used to isolate PBMCs from about 9 ml of fresh peripheral blood. Total RNA was extracted with Trizol reagent, and quality was checked on an Agilent 2100 Bioanalyzer. The CDR3 holds 14 amino acids from the cysteine to the phenylalanine. Just the 42-base CDR3 DNA is kept, in frame starting at base 1. CDR1 is given as MNHEY and CDR2 as SVGEGT, both from the germline V gene. V sheds 0 bases and J sheds 4 bases, leaving 9 bases between their ends.

This sample is part of a study of T cells in Graves' hyperthyroidism and ophthalmopathy (dated by TCRdb to 2018 to 2020). Concerning the study at large: Peripheral blood samples were taken at initial diagnosis, before any treatment was given. Thyroid tissue and blood T-cell repertoires from more than five Graves' hyperthyroidism patients were also compared in the study. The 90 or so discovery patients were randomly split 7:3 into training and test sets. A discovery cohort of about 96 patients, fewer than 50 with Graves' ophthalmopathy and fewer than 65 with stable Graves' hyperthyroidism, was used to find distinguishing TCR V-J signatures. According to the paper, TCR Vbeta CDR3 sequencing was carried out on more than 120 peripheral blood samples, which came from more than 40 ophthalmopathy, roughly 75 hyperthyroidism and around 17 progressor patients. Whether ophthalmopathy could be predicted prospectively was tested in an independent validation cohort made up of 18 to 20 hyperthyroidism patients plus 17 patients who later progressed to ophthalmopathy. After blood sampling, hyperthyroidism patients were treated with methimazole at a starting dose of 30 mg daily, and ophthalmopathy patients were treated with high-dose intravenous methylprednisolone. What the work shows at the level of the full study, not this receptor alone: Most expanded thyroid clonotypes (frequency above 0.001) were also detected in blood, suggesting blood repertoires may reflect thyroid immune responses. In validation, progression to ophthalmopathy was predicted by the model with nearly 71% sensitivity and 72% to 85% specificity, a median of about 6 months before onset. A 13 V-J signature model separated ophthalmopathy from stable hyperthyroidism, with about 88% sensitivity and 81.08% specificity in cross-validation and 80%/75% in testing. No statistical method was used to set the sample size in advance, and investigators knew the group allocation.

Amplification of TCR beta CDR3 regions was carried out from RNA transcripts. The TCR CDR3 was subjected to a first round of RT-PCR using the HTBI primer set and the Qiagen OneStep RT-PCR kit. Libraries were constructed in a second round of multiplex PCR, after which size selection and purification were performed. The libraries were sequenced on an Illumina HiSeq2000 using paired-end 100 bp reads. In the original analysis: Raw data were processed with SOAPnuke, discarding reads with adapters, uncalled bases, mean Phred below 15, or no exact constant-primer or identifier match. COPE v1.2.5 was used to merge high-quality paired reads, and clonotypes were defined as unique nucleotide sequences. MiTCR v1.1 was used to align the clonotypes against IMGT TRBV, TRBD and TRBJ reference segments. The analysis was restricted to V-J combinations with a frequency above 0.0001, which together covered 99.2% of the repertoires. A TCS score was defined as the ratio of F50 (clonal expansion) to E x V (chaos), with BLOSUM62-based TCRdist applied between CDR3 peptides within each V-J. Welch's t-statistics and random forest reduced just over 500 V-J features to roughly 13, which were used in a naive Bayes classifier (R e1071). The public reads were reanalyzed by TCRdb: fastp trimming at Q25, MiXCR alignment, in-frame beta chains only. Merged by CDR3 protein, the rows form single entries marked with the most common genes and DNA. V and J calls and clone size were set by TCRdb, not the authors. The sample table lists 560,000 or so distinct CDR3 sequences, about 20% of them with a count of one. The ten top clones hold about 45% of the sample.

The origin of this receptor is a man aged 35 to 55 with Graves' ophthalmopathy. Here the chain combines TRBV6-2 or TRBV6-3 and TRBJ1-2, and the D gene may be TRBD1, 6 bases matching. The sequenced sample was blood. The bases read TGTGCCAGCAGTTACTCGAGGGGGTCCTATGGCTACACCTTC. The encoded protein is CASSYSRGSYGYTF.